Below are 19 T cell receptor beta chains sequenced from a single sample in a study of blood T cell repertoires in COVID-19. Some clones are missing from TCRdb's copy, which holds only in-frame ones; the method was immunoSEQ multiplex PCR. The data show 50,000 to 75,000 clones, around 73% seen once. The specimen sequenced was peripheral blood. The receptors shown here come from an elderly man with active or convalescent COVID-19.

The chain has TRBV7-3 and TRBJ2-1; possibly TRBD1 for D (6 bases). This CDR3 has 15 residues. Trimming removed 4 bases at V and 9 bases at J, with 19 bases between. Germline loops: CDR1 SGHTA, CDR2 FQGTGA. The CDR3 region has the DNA TGTGCCAGCAGCTCAAGTGAGGGGCGAGGGGGTGAGCAGTTCTTC. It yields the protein CASSSSEGRGGEQFF.

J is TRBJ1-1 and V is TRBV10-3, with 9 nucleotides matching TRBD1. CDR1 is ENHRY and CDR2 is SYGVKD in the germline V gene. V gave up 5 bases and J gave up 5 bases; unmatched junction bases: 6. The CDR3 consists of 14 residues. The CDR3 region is CAISNGQGKTEAFF. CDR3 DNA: TGTGCCATCAGTAATGGACAGGGGAAAACTGAAGCTTTCTTT.

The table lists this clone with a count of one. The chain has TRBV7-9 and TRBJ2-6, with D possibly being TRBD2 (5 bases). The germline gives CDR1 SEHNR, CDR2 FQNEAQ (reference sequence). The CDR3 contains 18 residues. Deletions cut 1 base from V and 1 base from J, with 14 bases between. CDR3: CASSLVRGLLSGANVLTF. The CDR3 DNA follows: TGTGCCAGCAGCTTAGTCCGGGGATTACTGTCTGGGGCCAACGTCCTGACTTTC.

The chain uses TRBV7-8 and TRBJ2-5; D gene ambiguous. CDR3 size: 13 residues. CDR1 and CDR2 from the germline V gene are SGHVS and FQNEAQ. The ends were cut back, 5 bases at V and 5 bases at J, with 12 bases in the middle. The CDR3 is CASSVMLGETQYF. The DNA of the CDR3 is TGTGCCAGCAGCGTCATGCTCGGGGAGACCCAGTACTTC.

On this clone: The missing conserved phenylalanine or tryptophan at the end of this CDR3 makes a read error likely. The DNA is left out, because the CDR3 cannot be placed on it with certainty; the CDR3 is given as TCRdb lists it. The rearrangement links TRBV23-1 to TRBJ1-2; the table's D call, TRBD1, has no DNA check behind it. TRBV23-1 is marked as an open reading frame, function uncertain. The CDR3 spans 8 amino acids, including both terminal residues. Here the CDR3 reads CASRIDNS.

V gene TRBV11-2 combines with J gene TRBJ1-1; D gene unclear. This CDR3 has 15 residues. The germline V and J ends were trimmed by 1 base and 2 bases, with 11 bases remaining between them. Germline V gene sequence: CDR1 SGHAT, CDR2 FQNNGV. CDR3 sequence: CASSLAGSLNTEAFF. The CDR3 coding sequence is TGTGCCAGCAGCTTAGCTGGGAGCCTAAACACTGAAGCTTTCTTT.

The CDR3 here is CASSLLTSGSYFRETQYF. As DNA, the CDR3 is TGTGCCAGCAGTTTATTGACTAGCGGGAGTTATTTTCGTGAGACCCAGTACTTC. V usage is TRBV27 and J usage is TRBJ2-5; 12 bases match TRBD2. Germline V gives CDR1 MNHEY, CDR2 SMNVEV (reference sequence). The CDR3 consists of 18 residues. Germline trimming cut 1 base from V and 5 bases from J; bases unmatched to any gene: 11.

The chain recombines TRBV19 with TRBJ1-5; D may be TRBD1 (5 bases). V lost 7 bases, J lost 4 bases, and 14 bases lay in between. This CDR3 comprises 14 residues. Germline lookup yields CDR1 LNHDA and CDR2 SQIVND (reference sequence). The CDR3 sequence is CASTTAGGNQPQHF. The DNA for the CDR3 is TGTGCCAGTACCACGGCGGGGGGGAATCAGCCCCAGCATTTT.

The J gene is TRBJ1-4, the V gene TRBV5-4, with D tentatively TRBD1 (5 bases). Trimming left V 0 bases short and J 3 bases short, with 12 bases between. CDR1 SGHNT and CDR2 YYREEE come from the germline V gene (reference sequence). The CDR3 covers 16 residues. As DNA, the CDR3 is TGTGCCAGCAGCTTGGCGATGGGGCAGTCTAATGAAAAACTGTTTTTT. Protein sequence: CASSLAMGQSNEKLFF.

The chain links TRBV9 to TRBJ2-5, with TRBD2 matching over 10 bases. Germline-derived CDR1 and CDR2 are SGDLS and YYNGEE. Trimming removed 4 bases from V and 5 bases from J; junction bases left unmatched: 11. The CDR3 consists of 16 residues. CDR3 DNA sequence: TGTGCCAGCAGCTCCAAGCGGGGGGGACTGGGGGAGACCCAGTACTTC. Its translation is CASSSKRGGLGETQYF. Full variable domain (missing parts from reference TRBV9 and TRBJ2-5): DSGVTQTPKHLITATGQRVTLRCSPRSGDLSVYWYQQSLDQGLQFLIQYYNGEERAKGNILERFSAQQFPDLHSELNLSSLELGDSALYFCASSSKRGGLGETQYFGPGTRLLVL.

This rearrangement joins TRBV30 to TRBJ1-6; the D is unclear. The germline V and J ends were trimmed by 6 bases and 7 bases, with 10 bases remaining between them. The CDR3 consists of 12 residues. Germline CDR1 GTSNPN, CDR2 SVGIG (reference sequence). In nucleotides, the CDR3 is TGTGCCTGTACCGTCCTAAATTCACCCCTCCACTTT. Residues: CACTVLNSPLHF. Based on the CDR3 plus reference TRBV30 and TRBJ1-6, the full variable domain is SQTIHQWPATLVQPVGSPLSLECTVEGTSNPNLYWYRQAAGRGLQLLFYSVGIGQISSEVPQNLSASRPQDRQFILSSKKLLLSDSGFYLCACTVLNSPLHFGNGTRLTVT.

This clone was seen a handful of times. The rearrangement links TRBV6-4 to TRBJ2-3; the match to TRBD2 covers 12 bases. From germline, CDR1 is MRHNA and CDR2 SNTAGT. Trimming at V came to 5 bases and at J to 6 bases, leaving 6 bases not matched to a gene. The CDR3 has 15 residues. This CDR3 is CASSSTSGRSDTQYF. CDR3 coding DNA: TGTGCCAGCAGTTCGACTAGCGGGAGATCGGATACGCAGTATTTT.

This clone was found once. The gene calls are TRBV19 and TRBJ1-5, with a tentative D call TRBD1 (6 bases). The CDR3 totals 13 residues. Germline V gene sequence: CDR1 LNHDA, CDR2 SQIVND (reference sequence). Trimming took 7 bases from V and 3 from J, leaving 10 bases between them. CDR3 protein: CASNPGHNQPQHF. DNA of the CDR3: TGTGCCAGTAATCCGGGACACAATCAGCCCCAGCATTTT. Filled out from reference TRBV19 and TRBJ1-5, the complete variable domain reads DGGITQSPKYLFRKEGQNVTLSCEQNLNHDAMYWYRQDPGQGLRLIYYSQIVNDFQKGDIAEGYSVSREKKESFPLTVTSAQKNPTAFYLCASNPGHNQPQHFGDGTRLSIL.

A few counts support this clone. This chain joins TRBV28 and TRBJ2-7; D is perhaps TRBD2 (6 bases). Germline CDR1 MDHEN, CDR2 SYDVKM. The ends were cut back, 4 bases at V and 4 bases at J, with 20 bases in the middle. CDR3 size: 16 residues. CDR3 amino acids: CASSSPTGGAFYEQYF. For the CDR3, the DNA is TGTGCCAGCAGTTCCCCCACCGGAGGGGCCTTTTACGAGCAGTACTTC.

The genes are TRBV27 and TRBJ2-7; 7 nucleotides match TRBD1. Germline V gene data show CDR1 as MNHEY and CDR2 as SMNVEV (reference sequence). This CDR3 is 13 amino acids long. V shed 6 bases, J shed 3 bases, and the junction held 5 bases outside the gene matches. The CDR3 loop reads CASSSTGFYEQYF. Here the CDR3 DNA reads TGTGCCAGCAGCTCGACAGGGTTCTACGAGCAGTACTTC.

In nucleotides, the CDR3 is TGTGCCAGCAGCCAAGATATGGCGGGAGGTCTCAATGAGCAGTTCTTC. This translates into CASSQDMAGGLNEQFF. The V call is TRBV3-1 (or the pseudogene TRBV3-2), the J call TRBJ2-1; 8 positions agree with TRBD2. J lost 6 bases, V lost 0 bases, and 7 bases had no gene match. Germline V gives CDR1 LGHDT, CDR2 YNNKEL (reference sequence). The CDR3 contains 16 residues.

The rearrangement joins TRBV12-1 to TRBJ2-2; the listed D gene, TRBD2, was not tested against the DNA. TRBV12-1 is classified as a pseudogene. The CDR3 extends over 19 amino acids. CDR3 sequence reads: CAAHGGGAPPGEDTGELFF. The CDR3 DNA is TGTGCCGCCCATGGCGGGGGGGCCCCACCAGGGGAAGACACCGGGGAGCTGTTTTTT.

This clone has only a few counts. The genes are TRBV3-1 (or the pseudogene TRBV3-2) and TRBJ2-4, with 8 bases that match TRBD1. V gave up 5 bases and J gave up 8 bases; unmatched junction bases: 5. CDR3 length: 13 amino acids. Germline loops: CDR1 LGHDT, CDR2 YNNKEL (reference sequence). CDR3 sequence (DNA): TGTGCCAGCAGCTCTACGACAGGGGACATTCAGTACTTC. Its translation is CASSSTTGDIQYF.

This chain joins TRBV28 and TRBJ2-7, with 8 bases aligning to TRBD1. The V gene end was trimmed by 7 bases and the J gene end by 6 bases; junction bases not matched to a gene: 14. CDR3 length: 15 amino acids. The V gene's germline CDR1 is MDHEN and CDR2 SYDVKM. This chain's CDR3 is CASTLLGTGVIEQYF. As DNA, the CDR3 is TGTGCCAGCACCCTCCTTGGGACAGGAGTTATCGAGCAGTACTTC.